The clone carrying this TCR beta chain was found once. Its cognate antigen is unknown. The primer mix had 60 Vbeta and 13 Jbeta primers. Some clones are missing from TCRdb's copy, which holds only in-frame ones; the method was immunoSEQ multiplex PCR. This sample has over 120,000 clones, with 70% to 85% found just once. The record originates from a study of cytomegalovirus exposure and HLA in healthy donors. Notes on the study in general: Most of the TCR beta V segments (in an earlier analysis) were productive either about 87% or about 30% of the time. In a later analysis, TCR beta V- and J-gene trimming showed a link to a missense DCLRE1C variant.

The clonotype originates from a woman aged 55-69 years in good health and CMV-seropositive. The specimen sequenced was PBMCs.

This CDR3 is CASSAPPGQGAHEQYF. In nucleotides, the CDR3 is TGTGCCAGCAGTGCCCCTCCGGGACAGGGGGCACACGAGCAGTACTTC. This sequence joins TRBV25-1 and TRBJ2-7; 12 positions agree with TRBD1. V lost 4 bases to trimming and J lost 5 bases; unmatched junction nucleotides: 9. The CDR3 spans 16 residues. Looked up from germline, CDR1 is MGHDK and CDR2 is SYGVNS.